These 8 T cell receptor beta chains originate from one sample sequenced in a study of T cells in Graves' hyperthyroidism and ophthalmopathy (dated by TCRdb to about 2019). The library came from multiplex PCR. The sequencer listed for this sample is Illumina HiSeq 2000. Amplification of TCR beta CDR3 regions was carried out from RNA transcripts. The first round of RT-PCR for the TCR CDR3 was performed with the HTBI primer set and the Qiagen OneStep RT-PCR kit. TCRdb reran the public reads through fastp at Q25 and MiXCR, keeping productive beta chains. Rows matching on CDR3 protein sequence are summarized as one entry with the most common DNA and genes. In all, the sample holds some 690,000 distinct CDR3 sequences, and 17% of those were seen once. In total, the top ten clones hold 15% to 19% of the sample. Sequencing used blood. These receptors all stem from a man in his forties or fifties with Graves' hyperthyroidism.

This clonotype was observed many times. The V call is TRBV5-1, the J call TRBJ2-7; D remains unclear. Germline CDR1 SGHRS, CDR2 YFSETQ. CDR3 length: 13 amino acids. The V end lost 1 base, the J end lost 3 bases, and 8 bases lay between the germline ends. The CDR3 nucleotides are TGCGCCAGCAGCTTGAACTGGGACTACGAGCAGTACTTC. Residues: CASSLNWDYEQYF.

The rearrangement links TRBV11-2 to TRBJ2-5; the D is unclear. V was shortened by 7 bases and J by 1 base, with 7 bases between the two germline ends. Germline CDR1 is SGHAT and CDR2 is FQNNGV. CDR3 size: 12 residues. The CDR3 DNA follows: TGTGCCAGCAACAATTTCCAAGAGACCCAGTACTTC. As protein: CASNNFQETQYF.

This clonotype appeared many times. This chain uses TRBV7-2 with TRBJ2-3; 9 bases map to TRBD2. CDR3 length equals 16 residues. Germline V lookup: CDR1 SGHTA, CDR2 FQGNSA. V shed 0 bases and J 8 bases; nucleotides not matched to a gene: 9. This chain's CDR3 is CASSLARGRAAATQYF. The CDR3 DNA sequence: TGTGCCAGCAGCTTAGCTCGCGGGAGGGCTGCAGCTACGCAGTATTTT.

This clonotype was picked up a small number of times. The chain carries TRBV6-6 and TRBJ2-7; no reliable D call. From germline, CDR1 is MNHNY and CDR2 SVGAGI (reference sequence). V lost 2 bases, J lost 5 bases, and 13 bases lay in between. The CDR3 is 14 residues long. CDR3 residues: CASSYQRTKHEQYF. The DNA for the CDR3 is TGTGCCAGCAGTTACCAGCGAACGAAACACGAGCAGTACTTC.

This chain connects TRBV4-3 to TRBJ2-7; possibly TRBD1 for D (6 bases). The CDR3 is 15 amino acids. V was clipped by 1 base and J by 5 bases, with 15 bases between them. Germline loops: CDR1 LGHNA, CDR2 YSLEER. The CDR3 coding sequence is TGCGCCAGCAGCCAAGGTTTGGGGACACTTAACGAGCAGTACTTC. As protein: CASSQGLGTLNEQYF.

The V gene is TRBV19, the J gene TRBJ2-7; a possible D gene is TRBD2 (5 bases). The CDR3 totals 15 residues. V lost 2 bases to trimming and J lost 3 bases, with 14 bases between them. Germline-derived CDR1 and CDR2 are LNHDA and SQIVND (reference sequence). CDR3: CASSIKFAGGYEQYF. The CDR3 coding sequence is TGTGCCAGTAGTATAAAGTTCGCCGGAGGCTACGAGCAGTACTTC.

This clonotype was seen a few times. V and J are TRBV4-1 and TRBJ2-7, with TRBD1 matching 9 bases. From germline, CDR1 is MGHRA and CDR2 YSYEKL. The CDR3 loop spans 14 amino acids. Trimming cost V 0 bases and J 4 bases; bases outside gene matches: 1. The CDR3 nucleotides read TGCGCCAGCAGCCAAGACGGGACAGGGTACGAGCAGTACTTC. Amino acids: CASSQDGTGYEQYF.

This clonotype has a handful of counts. The chain links TRBV19 to TRBJ1-6; D remains ambiguous. The CDR3 covers 12 residues. The germline gives CDR1 LNHDA, CDR2 SQIVND (reference sequence). Trimming left V 8 bases short and J 7 bases short, with 9 bases between. The CDR3 bases are TGTGCCAGTTCCCGAGCAAATTCACCCCTCCACTTT. Its translation: CASSRANSPLHF.